Shown below are 14 T cell receptor beta chains from a single sample sequenced in a study of Graves' ophthalmopathy and Graves' hyperthyroidism. RNA transcripts provided the template for amplifying TCR beta CDR3 regions. Second-round multiplex PCR came after first-round RT-PCR with HTBI primers. A single record per CDR3 protein comes from TCRdb applying MiXCR to the multiplex PCR reads. The sample lists 400,000 to 500,000 distinct CDR3 sequences, under 25% seen once, with under 3% in the top ten. Specimen: peripheral blood. These receptors were taken from a woman under 30 with stable Graves' hyperthyroidism.

This clonotype was recorded at least ten times. The chain couples TRBV12-3 or TRBV12-4 to TRBJ2-2; D not certain. V was trimmed by 4 bases and J by 1 base, leaving 7 bases between them. The CDR3 sequence is 14 residues long. CDR3 in amino acids: CASSYSLNTGELFF. CDR3 nucleotide sequence: TGTGCCAGCAGTTACTCGTTGAACACCGGGGAGCTGTTTTTT.

In its sample, this clonotype was seen many times. V and J are TRBV29-1 and TRBJ2-5, with 8 bases aligning to TRBD2. The CDR3 is made up of 15 amino acids. J lost 2 bases, V lost 8 bases, and 13 bases had no gene match. Germline assignment: CDR1 SQVTM and CDR2 ANQGSEA. Here the CDR3 reads CSTLRAGGPQETQYF. CDR3 DNA sequence: TGCAGCACCCTGCGGGCGGGAGGCCCACAAGAGACCCAGTACTTC.

The rearrangement joins TRBV4-2 to TRBJ1-2, with 8 nucleotides matching TRBD1. The germline gives CDR1 LGHNA, CDR2 YNFKEQ. Trimming at V came to 1 base and at J to 4 bases, leaving 8 bases not matched to a gene. This CDR3 spans 16 amino acids. The CDR3 DNA reads as TGTGCCAGCAGCCAAGCCCCTCAGGGGGCCGCCTATGGCTACACCTTC. It translates to CASSQAPQGAAYGYTF.

This clonotype was picked up many times. With a much larger clone just one base away, this may be a read error. The rearrangement joins TRBV28 to TRBJ2-5, with 7 bases aligning to TRBD2. Germline V gene lookup returns CDR1 MDHEN and CDR2 SYDVKM. CDR3 size: 15 residues. V dropped 5 bases and J dropped 7; count of bases not matched to a gene: 13. The CDR3 DNA reads as TGTGCCAGCAGTATTAAGGCTTACCCGGGGGGGACCCAGTACTTC. It encodes CASSIKAYPGGTQYF.

The sample holds many counts of this clonotype. The chain couples TRBV6-1 to TRBJ1-2; 7 bases align to TRBD1. The CDR3 is made up of 14 amino acids. Germline V gene sequence: CDR1 MNHNS, CDR2 SASEGT. With V trimmed by 6 bases and J by 4 bases, 8 bases remained unmatched. The chain's CDR3 is CASSATGVGYGYTF. DNA for the CDR3: TGTGCCAGCAGCGCAACAGGGGTCGGCTATGGCTACACCTTC.

This clonotype was counted a few times. This chain joins TRBV18 and TRBJ1-5, with a possible D match to TRBD1 (5 bases). CDR1 KGHSH and CDR2 LQKENI come from the germline V gene. Trimming stripped 1 base from V and 4 bases from J, with 11 bases between. There are 15 residues in the CDR3. The CDR3 sequence is CASSPQWDRNQPQHF. CDR3 coding DNA: TGTGCCAGCTCACCACAATGGGACCGAAATCAGCCCCAGCATTTT. Supplemented by reference TRBV18 and TRBJ1-5, the full variable domain reads NAGVMQNPRHLVRRRGQEARLRCSPMKGHSHVYWYRQLPEEGLKFMVYLQKENIIDESGMPKERFSAEFPKEGPSILRIQQVVRGDSAAYFCASSPQWDRNQPQHFGDGTRLSIL.

This clonotype was counted ten times or more. V is TRBV7-2 and J is TRBJ2-7; maybe TRBD1 (6 bases). The CDR3 covers 13 residues. The germline V and J ends were trimmed by 6 bases and 3 bases, with 12 bases remaining between them. CDR1 and CDR2 from the germline V gene are SGHTA and FQGNSA. The CDR3 DNA reads TGTGCCAGCAGGGGGGCCGAAAACTACGAGCAGTACTTC. Residues: CASRGAENYEQYF. Full variable domain (missing parts from reference TRBV7-2 and TRBJ2-7): GAGVSQSPSNKVTEKGKDVELRCDPISGHTALYWYRQSLGQGLEFLIYFQGNSAPDKSGLPSDRFSAERTGGSVSTLTIQRTQQEDSAVYLCASRGAENYEQYFGPGTRLTVT.

This chain joins TRBV6-1 and TRBJ1-3; possible D gene TRBD1, 5 bases. The CDR3 consists of 18 residues. Germline CDR1 MNHNS, CDR2 SASEGT. Trimming removed 4 bases from V and 0 bases from J, with 19 bases in between. This CDR3 is CASSAPQGRWYSGNTIYF. The CDR3 coding sequence is TGTGCCAGCAGTGCCCCCCAGGGAAGGTGGTACTCTGGAAACACCATATATTTT.

This clonotype has more than one count but fewer than ten. J is TRBJ2-7 and V is TRBV7-2, with D perhaps TRBD2 (6 bases). Trimming left V 2 bases short and J 6 bases short, with 14 bases between. CDR3 length: 14 residues. CDR1 is SGHTA and CDR2 is FQGNSA in the germline V gene. The DNA of the CDR3 is TGTGCCAGCAGCTTAATTATTAGTAGCGGCGAGCAGTACTTC. Amino acids: CASSLIISSGEQYF.

The chain joins TRBV5-1 to TRBJ2-2; TRBD2 might be the D (5 bases). The germline CDR1 and CDR2 sequences are SGHRS and YFSETQ. V was shortened by 2 bases and J by 5 bases, with 19 bases between the two germline ends. This CDR3 region has 17 residues. The CDR3 region is CASSFGPGELGTGELFF. The CDR3, as DNA: TGCGCCAGCAGCTTTGGCCCCGGGGAACTAGGGACCGGGGAGCTGTTTTTT.

The sample holds many counts of this clonotype. V usage is TRBV15 and J usage is TRBJ2-4; the D gene could be TRBD1 or TRBD2 (5 bases each). Trimming pared 0 bases from V and 9 bases from J, leaving 12 bases between. CDR3 length equals 14 residues. Germline assignment: CDR1 LNHNV and CDR2 YYDKDF (reference sequence). The CDR3: CATSRDRGEGIQYF. The CDR3 nucleotides are TGTGCCACCAGCAGAGATCGGGGCGAGGGCATTCAGTACTTC.

The sample holds many counts of this clonotype. This chain uses TRBV6-1 with TRBJ1-5, with D perhaps matching TRBD1 (5 bases). This CDR3 contains 14 residues. Trimming took off 10 bases at V and 1 base at J, with 14 bases between the two ends. Germline-derived CDR1 and CDR2 are MNHNS and SASEGT. The CDR3 here is CATSIDSSNQPQHF. The CDR3 DNA is TGTGCCACCTCGATCGACAGCAGCAATCAGCCCCAGCATTTT.

The sample holds many counts of this clonotype. V usage is TRBV28 and J usage is TRBJ2-7; 11 bases fit TRBD1. The germline V gene encodes CDR1 MDHEN and CDR2 SYDVKM. V was clipped by 3 bases and J by 6 bases; unmatched bases: 4. The CDR3 contains 14 residues. DNA of the CDR3: TGTGCCAGCAGTTTTAGGACAGGGGGCAGCGAGCAGTACTTC. Protein: CASSFRTGGSEQYF.

This clonotype was recorded many times. The J gene is TRBJ2-2, the V gene TRBV12-3 or TRBV12-4, with a tentative D call TRBD1 (5 bases). V was cut by 8 bases and J by 2 bases, with 12 bases left in between. The CDR3 is 14 amino acids. The CDR3 is CASGPDSNTGELFF. The CDR3 bases are TGTGCCAGCGGGCCAGACAGCAACACCGGGGAGCTGTTTTTT.